A single sample gave rise to the 12 T cell receptor beta chains below, sequenced in a study of CD8 T cells in Susac syndrome. RNA, at roughly 0.5 to 1 ug, was reverse transcribed with random hexamers. From the immunoSEQ multiplex PCR reads, TCRdb called clonotypes with MiXCR, one entry per CDR3 protein. The sample includes about 240,000 distinct CDR3 sequences, 90% to 96% of them seen just once. The sequenced sample was CD4+ T cells from PBMCs. The receptors originated from a human donor with Susac syndrome.

The V gene is TRBV29-1, the J gene TRBJ2-1; D is uncertain. The V gene lost 5 bases and the J gene lost 4 bases, with 6 bases spanning the gap. Looked up from germline, CDR1 is SQVTM and CDR2 is ANQGSEA. CDR3 length: 11 residues. In DNA form, the CDR3 reads TGCAGCGTTCGTGTTTACAATGAGCAGTTCTTC. Its protein product is CSVRVYNEQFF.

This sequence joins TRBV7-8 and TRBJ2-7, with 9 bases that match TRBD2. Unmatched junction bases numbered 11, after V lost 2 bases and J lost 6 bases. The CDR3 runs to 16 residues. Germline CDR1 SGHVS, CDR2 FQNEAQ. For the CDR3, the DNA is TGTGCCAGCAGCTTAACCCCTAGCGGGACCACCACCGAGCAGTACTTC. As protein: CASSLTPSGTTTEQYF. The full variable domain, completed using reference TRBV7-8 and TRBJ2-7, is GAGVSQSPRYKVAKRGQDVALRCDPISGHVSLFWYQQALGQGPEFLTYFQNEAQLDKSGLPSDRFFAERPEGSVSTLKIQRTQQEDSAVYLCASSLTPSGTTTEQYFGPGTRLTVT.

This chain uses TRBV24-1 with TRBJ2-7; D is unclear. Trimming cost V 6 bases and J 0 bases, with 11 bases left between them. The CDR3 consists of 14 residues. CDR1 KGHDR and CDR2 SFDVKD come from the germline V gene. CDR3 region: CATSSPSRSYEQYF. For the CDR3, the DNA is TGTGCCACCAGTTCCCCGTCCCGCTCCTACGAGCAGTACTTC.

The rearrangement links TRBV5-1 to TRBJ2-1, with 12 bases lining up with TRBD1. The CDR3 loop spans 17 amino acids. Germline CDR1 SGHRS, CDR2 YFSETQ. The J segment lost 7 bases and the V segment lost 0 bases, leaving 8 bases of the junction unmatched. CDR3: CASSLGNRDRGRNEQFF. CDR3 DNA: TGCGCCAGCAGCTTGGGTAACCGGGACAGGGGGCGTAATGAGCAGTTCTTC.

The chain has TRBV7-3 and TRBJ2-2, with D perhaps matching TRBD1 (5 bases). Germline CDR1 and CDR2: SGHTA and FQGTGA. Trimming pared 3 bases from V and 6 bases from J, leaving 8 bases between. The CDR3 is made up of 13 amino acids. CDR3 sequence: CASSFKGSGELFF. For the CDR3, the DNA is TGTGCCAGCAGCTTCAAGGGGTCCGGGGAGCTGTTTTTT. The full variable domain, with the rest looked up from reference TRBV7-3 and TRBJ2-2, is GAGVSQTPSNKVTEKGKYVELRCDPISGHTALYWYRQSLGQGPEFLIYFQGTGAADDSGLPNDRFFAVRPEGSVSTLKIQRTERGDSAVYLCASSFKGSGELFFGEGSRLTVL.

The V gene is TRBV29-1, the J gene TRBJ1-2, with 7 bases identical to TRBD1. Germline CDR1 SQVTM, CDR2 ANQGSEA. J was trimmed by 3 bases and V by 0 bases; bases with no gene match: 4. CDR3 length equals 14 residues. CDR3 sequence (DNA): TGCAGCGTTGAAGATTCAGGACAGGACTATGGCTACACCTTC. Translation gives CSVEDSGQDYGYTF.

The V gene is TRBV5-6, the J gene TRBJ1-1, with D uncertain. Germline V gene lookup returns CDR1 SGHDT and CDR2 YYEEEE. This CDR3 contains 15 residues. The V end lost 4 bases, the J end lost 2 bases, and 15 bases lay between the germline ends. Here the CDR3 reads CASSPELTGNTEAFF. In DNA form, the CDR3 reads TGTGCCAGCAGCCCCGAATTGACGGGAAACACTGAAGCTTTCTTT. Variable domain in full (rest from reference TRBV5-6 and TRBJ1-1): DAGVTQSPTHLIKTRGQQVTLRCSPKSGHDTVSWYQQALGQGPQFIFQYYEEEERQRGNFPDRFSGHQFPNYSSELNVNALLLGDSALYLCASSPELTGNTEAFFGQGTRLTVV.

Here the CDR3 DNA reads TGTGCCAGCAGTTACTCGAGATCCAACTGGGCTTTCTTT. It yields the protein CASSYSRSNWAFF. This chain joins TRBV6-5 and TRBJ1-1; D unclear. CDR1 is MNHEY, CDR2 SVGAGI, per germline. V was cut by 0 bases and J by 11 bases, with 13 bases left in between. The CDR3 is made up of 13 amino acids.

The chain carries TRBV20-1 and TRBJ2-7, with 7 bases that match TRBD2. This CDR3 comprises 13 residues. V was pared by 3 bases and J by 2 bases, with 4 bases of the junction left unmatched. CDR1 DFQATT and CDR2 SNEGSKA come from the germline V gene (reference sequence). This CDR3 is CSARWSGTYEQYF. The CDR3 DNA sequence: TGCAGTGCTAGGTGGAGCGGGACCTACGAGCAGTACTTC.

The gene calls are TRBV30 and TRBJ1-4; 9 nucleotides match TRBD1. This CDR3 region has 14 residues. The V gene end was trimmed by 2 bases and the J gene end by 6 bases; junction bases not matched to a gene: 4. Per the germline V gene, CDR1 is GTSNPN and CDR2 is SVGIG (reference sequence). For the CDR3, the DNA is TGTGCCTGGAGTCCCGGGACAGGGTATGAAAAACTGTTTTTT. This codes for CAWSPGTGYEKLFF.

The rearrangement links TRBV12-3 or TRBV12-4 to TRBJ2-7, with 8 bases fitting TRBD1. J gave up 0 bases and V 6 bases, and 7 bases lay outside the gene matches. The CDR3 sequence is 15 residues long. CDR3 protein: CASSRGQGRSYEQYF. In DNA form, the CDR3 reads TGTGCCAGCAGCCGTGGACAGGGTCGCTCCTACGAGCAGTACTTC.

V gene TRBV18 combines with J gene TRBJ1-2; 8 bases agree with TRBD1. This CDR3 has 13 residues. With 5 bases clipped from V and 8 bases from J, the junction kept 7 bases outside the gene matches. Germline CDR1 KGHSH, CDR2 LQKENI. For the CDR3, the DNA is TGTGCCAGCTCAGCGGACAGGGACCAAGGCTACACCTTC. It encodes CASSADRDQGYTF.